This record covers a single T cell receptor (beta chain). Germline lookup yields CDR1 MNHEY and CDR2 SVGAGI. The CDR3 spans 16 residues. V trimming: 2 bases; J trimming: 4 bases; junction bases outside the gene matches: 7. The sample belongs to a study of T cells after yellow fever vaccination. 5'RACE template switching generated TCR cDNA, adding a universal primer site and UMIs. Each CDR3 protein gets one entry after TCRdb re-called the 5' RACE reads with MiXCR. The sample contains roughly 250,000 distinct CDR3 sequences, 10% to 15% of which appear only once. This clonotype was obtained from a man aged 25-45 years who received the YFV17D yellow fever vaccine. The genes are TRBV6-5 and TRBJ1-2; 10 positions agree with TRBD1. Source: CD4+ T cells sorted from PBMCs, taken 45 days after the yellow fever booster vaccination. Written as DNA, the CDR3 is TGTGCCAGCAGTTACGGCGACAGGGGGCCCTCCTATGGCTACACCTTC. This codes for CASSYGDRGPSYGYTF.